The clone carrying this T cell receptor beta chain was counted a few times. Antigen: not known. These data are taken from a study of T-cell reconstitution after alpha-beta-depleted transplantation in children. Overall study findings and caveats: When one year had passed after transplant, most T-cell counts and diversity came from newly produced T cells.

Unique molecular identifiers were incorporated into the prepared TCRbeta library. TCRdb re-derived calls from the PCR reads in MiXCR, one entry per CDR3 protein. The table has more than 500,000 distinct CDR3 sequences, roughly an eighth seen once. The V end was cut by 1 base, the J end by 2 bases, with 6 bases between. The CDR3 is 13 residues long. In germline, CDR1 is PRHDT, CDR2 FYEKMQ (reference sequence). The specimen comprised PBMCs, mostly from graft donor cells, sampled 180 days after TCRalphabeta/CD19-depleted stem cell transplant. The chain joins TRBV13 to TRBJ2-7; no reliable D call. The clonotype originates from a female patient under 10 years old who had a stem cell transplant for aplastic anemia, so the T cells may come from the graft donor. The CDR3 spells CASSLVQAYEQYF. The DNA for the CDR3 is TGTGCCAGCAGCTTAGTGCAAGCCTACGAGCAGTACTTC.